This T cell receptor (beta chain) was sequenced in a study of T cells in Graves' hyperthyroidism and ophthalmopathy. This CDR3 is 14 amino acids long. V dropped 2 bases and J dropped 3 bases, with 11 bases sitting between them. Germline V CDR1 and CDR2: MNHNY, SVGAGI (reference sequence). This clonotype occurred a few times. The TCR beta CDR3 regions underwent amplification using RNA transcripts as the source. The TCR CDR3 first-round RT-PCR relied on the HTBI primer set. TCRdb redid the calling of the multiplex PCR reads with MiXCR, one entry per CDR3 protein. The table lists over 700,000 distinct CDR3 sequences, roughly a third of them singletons, with more than 25% in the top ten.

The sequenced material came from blood. The source of this sequence is a woman aged 40 to 49 with Graves' hyperthyroidism. V usage is TRBV6-6 and J usage is TRBJ2-7; D not resolved. Here the CDR3 reads CASSYPRVSYEQYF. The CDR3 bases are TGTGCCAGCAGTTACCCCCGGGTTAGCTACGAGCAGTACTTC.